The rows below give T cell receptor beta chains drawn from one sample of a study of response to subunit inactivated influenza vaccine. Using its own MiXCR run on the RT-PCR reads, TCRdb lists one record per CDR3 protein. The data hold hundreds of thousands of distinct CDR3 sequences, with 16% observed a single time. The sample was CD4+ T cells sorted from PBMCs, taken about 23 months after vaccination. These receptors were collected from a man aged 50-75 years who received an inactivated influenza vaccine. The CDR3 runs from the conserved cysteine through the conserved F or W. A D gene is named only where the DNA matches it firmly. Clone sizes are given selectively: once, few, many, or a class where the clone is expanded.

v_gene,d_gene,abundance,j_gene,CDR3aa,CDR3nt
TRBV7-2,.,.,TRBJ2-5,CASSSQVSQTGETQYF,TGTGCCAGCAGCTCCCAGGTTTCGCAGACGGGGGAGACCCAGTACTTC
TRBV7-9,.,many,TRBJ1-2,CASSLAGAGKFGYGYTF,TGTGCCAGCAGCTTAGCAGGGGCAGGAAAGTTCGGCTATGGCTACACCTTC
TRBV11-2,TRBD2,.,TRBJ2-3,CASSKTGLLAGDTQYF,TGTGCCAGCAGCAAAACAGGGTTACTAGCGGGTGATACGCAGTATTTT
TRBV11-1,.,.,TRBJ2-7,CASSLEPFSEQYF,TGTGCCAGCAGCTTAGAGCCGTTTTCCGAGCAGTACTTC
TRBV9,.,.,TRBJ2-5,CASSVAGGYPGETQYF,TGTGCCAGCAGCGTAGCTGGTGGTTACCCGGGGGAGACCCAGTACTTC
TRBV12-3/TRBV12-4,TRBD1,many,TRBJ2-1,CASSPEGASYNEQFF,TGTGCCAGCAGTCCCGAGGGGGCCTCCTACAATGAGCAGTTCTTC
TRBV5-1,.,.,TRBJ2-2,CASSLVGGTTGELFF,TGCGCCAGCAGCTTGGTTGGCGGAACTACCGGGGAGCTGTTTTTT
TRBV20-1,TRBD2,.,TRBJ2-2,CSARLAGGRNTGELFF,TGCAGTGCTAGATTAGCGGGGGGCCGGAACACCGGGGAGCTGTTTTTT
TRBV30,.,few,TRBJ2-5,CAWSRETQYF,TGTGCCTGGAGTCGGGAGACCCAGTACTTC
TRBV19,.,few,TRBJ2-4,CASSIDPLGYLLKNIQYF,TGTGCCAGTAGTATAGACCCACTAGGGTACCTCCTGAAAAACATTCAGTACTTC
TRBV28,.,many,TRBJ2-7,CASSWDIEQYF,TGTGCCAGCAGTTGGGATATCGAGCAGTACTTC
TRBV28,.,.,TRBJ1-4,CASSFLGSGGRLFSEKLFF,TGTGCCAGCAGTTTTTTGGGTTCGGGGGGACGCCTTTTCAGTGAAAAACTGTTTTTT
TRBV3-1,.,.,TRBJ2-5,CASSQTLAVQETQYF,TGTGCCAGCAGCCAAACCTTAGCGGTCCAAGAGACCCAGTACTTC
TRBV4-2,.,.,TRBJ1-4,CASSQGGGAREKLFF,TGTGCCAGCAGCCAGGGGGGTGGGGCGCGTGAAAAACTGTTTTTT
TRBV5-6,.,.,TRBJ2-3,CASSLPGVQAQYF,TGTGCCAGCAGCCTTCCGGGAGTTCAGGCGCAGTATTTT
TRBV20-1,TRBD1,.,TRBJ1-2,CSALPGQGVDYGYTF,TGCAGTGCGCTACCCGGACAGGGGGTTGACTATGGCTACACCTTC
TRBV11-2,TRBD1,few,TRBJ2-7,CASSFRTGINEQYF,TGTGCCAGCAGCTTTAGGACAGGGATCAACGAGCAGTACTTC
TRBV5-8,TRBD1,few,TRBJ2-7,CASSRDRGKMQYF,TGTGCCAGCAGCCGGGACAGGGGGAAGATGCAGTACTTC
TRBV10-3,.,.,TRBJ2-2,CAIREDGDTGELFF,TGTGCCATCAGAGAGGACGGCGACACCGGGGAGCTGTTTTTT
TRBV19,.,.,TRBJ2-1,CASSSLEKRIRDNEQFF,TGTGCCAGTAGTTCCCTGGAGAAGCGGATCCGGGACAATGAGCAGTTCTTC
TRBV5-1,TRBD2,.,TRBJ2-3,CASRGASGRADTQYF,TGCGCCAGCAGGGGAGCTAGCGGGAGGGCCGATACGCAGTATTTT
TRBV11-3,.,many,TRBJ1-2,CASSFGGGPILYGYTF,TGTGCCAGCAGCTTCGGCGGGGGGCCGATCTTATATGGCTACACCTTC
TRBV29-1,TRBD2,few,TRBJ2-5,CSVSSGSSETQYF,TGCAGCGTATCTAGCGGGAGTTCTGAGACCCAGTACTTC
TRBV5-1,.,few,TRBJ2-3,CASSLAELDTQYF,TGCGCCAGCAGCTTGGCCGAGTTAGATACGCAGTATTTT
TRBV9,.,.,TRBJ2-3,CASSFAGSRGTDTQYF,TGTGCCAGCAGCTTTGCTGGGAGTCGTGGCACAGATACGCAGTATTTT
TRBV4-1,TRBD2,.,TRBJ2-1,CASSPGGSGGASSYNEQFF,TGCGCCAGCAGCCCAGGGGGTAGCGGGGGGGCCTCATCCTACAATGAGCAGTTCTTC
TRBV4-1,.,many,TRBJ1-2,CASSQRSDSNYGYTF,TGCGCCAGCAGCCAACGATCTGACAGCAACTATGGCTACACCTTC
TRBV4-1,.,.,TRBJ2-2,CASSQTRLRDNTGELFF,TGCGCCAGCAGTCAGACCAGGTTGCGGGACAACACCGGGGAGCTGTTTTTT
TRBV12-3/TRBV12-4,.,few,TRBJ2-1,CASSSGLVNEQFF,TGTGCCAGCAGCTCGGGGCTTGTTAATGAGCAGTTCTTC
TRBV10-2,TRBD1,few,TRBJ2-3,CASRPPGTGTDTQYF,TGCGCCAGCAGACCACCCGGGACAGGGACAGATACGCAGTATTTT